This T cell receptor (beta chain) was observed in a study of tumor and adjacent non-tumor tissue in lung cancer. Notes on this clonotype: The junction differs from germline at one of its ends, possibly a read error.

Germline-derived CDR1 and CDR2 are SGHAT and FQNNGV. This CDR3 region has 17 residues. RNA was extracted from bulk tissue without any cell sorting. A modified ARM-PCR protocol with three rounds of nested PCR amplified TCRbeta. MiXCR, run by TCRdb on the multiplex PCR reads, gives a single entry per CDR3 protein. The sample carries some 71,000 distinct CDR3 sequences, about two thirds recorded once. The chain links TRBV11-2 to TRBJ2-1, with D perhaps TRBD2 (6 bases). Sample: lung tumor tissue. The receptor's source is a woman aged 40 to 55 with non-small cell lung cancer. The CDR3 nucleotides are TGTGCCAGCAACTTATCGACGGGGGTAATCTCCTACAATGAGCAGTTATTC. This translates into CASNLSTGVISYNEQLF. The variable domain in full, completed from reference TRBV11-2 and TRBJ2-1, reads EAGVAQSPRYKIIEKRQSVAFWCNPISGHATLYWYQQILGQGPKLLIQFQNNGVVDDSQLPKDRFSAERLKGVDSTLKIQPAKLEDSAVYLCASNLSTGVISYNEQLFGPGTRLTVL.